This entry lists 19 T cell receptor beta chains sequenced from one sample in a study of OX40 agonist ivuxolimab in advanced cancers. Sequencing was performed with immunoSEQ multiplex PCR; in TCRdb, only in-frame clones are kept and a portion is missing. The table has 90,000 to 100,000 clones, around nine tenths seen once. The sequencing used CD4+ or CD8+ T cells sorted from blood, collected in a trial of the OX40 agonist ivuxolimab. The receptors derive from an adult with an advanced solid tumor such as melanoma, head and neck, liver or kidney cancer.

This chain connects TRBV6-5 to TRBJ2-3; D is unclear. Trimming shortened V by 0 bases and J by 5 bases, and 12 bases separated the two germline ends. Germline CDR1 reads MNHEY; CDR2 reads SVGAGI. This CDR3 comprises 15 residues. The CDR3 sequence is CASSYSSRFGDTQYF. In DNA, the CDR3 is TGTGCCAGCAGTTACTCGAGTAGATTCGGAGATACGCAGTATTTT.

The rearrangement links TRBV9 to TRBJ2-1, with D perhaps matching TRBD2 (6 bases). Looked up from germline, CDR1 is SGDLS and CDR2 is YYNGEE. This CDR3 spans 15 amino acids. V dropped 0 bases and J dropped 9 bases, with 16 bases sitting between them. The CDR3, as DNA: TGTGCCAGCAGCGTAGCTGGCGGGACGCTCGGTGAGCAGTTCTTC. Translated, it gives CASSVAGGTLGEQFF.

The chain is built from TRBV14 and TRBJ2-2; D might be TRBD2 (5 bases). Trimming took off 1 base at V and 6 bases at J, with 12 bases between the two ends. Germline CDR1 SGHDN, CDR2 FVKESK. The CDR3 has 15 amino acids. This CDR3 is CASSQVQGGSGELFF. The CDR3 region has the DNA TGTGCCAGCAGCCAAGTTCAAGGCGGGTCCGGGGAGCTGTTTTTT.

The chain is built from TRBV7-2 and TRBJ1-2, with a tentative D call TRBD1 (5 bases). Germline CDR1 SGHTA, CDR2 FQGNSA. Trimming stripped 8 bases from V and 2 bases from J, with 12 bases between. The CDR3 length is 13 residues. CDR3 region: CASQLTVNYGYTF. DNA of the CDR3: TGTGCCAGCCAATTGACAGTGAACTATGGCTACACCTTC.

This rearrangement joins TRBV14 to TRBJ1-6; D is possibly TRBD1 (5 bases). Germline lookup yields CDR1 SGHDN and CDR2 FVKESK. CDR3 length: 14 amino acids. Trimming cost V 4 bases and J 4 bases, with 8 bases left between them. The CDR3 protein is CASSLTAYNSPLHF. Here the CDR3 DNA reads TGTGCCAGCAGCCTGACAGCGTATAATTCACCCCTCCACTTT.

This chain joins TRBV5-8 and TRBJ2-3; D gene unclear. The CDR3 consists of 14 residues. Germline CDR1 and CDR2: SGHTS and YDEGEE. Trimming left V 6 bases short and J 0 bases short, with 11 bases between. This CDR3 is CASKRERSTDTQYF. The CDR3 DNA is TGTGCCAGCAAACGAGAGAGAAGCACAGATACGCAGTATTTT.

This sequence joins TRBV15 and TRBJ1-5; D not resolved. Per the germline V gene, CDR1 is LNHNV and CDR2 is YYDKDF (reference sequence). The CDR3 is 13 residues long. Trimming stripped 8 bases from V and 2 bases from J, with 10 bases between. For the CDR3, the DNA is TGTGCCACCTCTACCGGGGGCAATCAGCCCCAGCATTTT. Translated, it gives CATSTGGNQPQHF. Filled out from reference TRBV15 and TRBJ1-5, the complete variable domain reads DAMVIQNPRYQVTQFGKPVTLSCSQTLNHNVMYWYQQKSSQAPKLLFHYYDKDFNNEADTPDNFQSRRPNTSFCFLDIRSPGLGDTAMYLCATSTGGNQPQHFGDGTRLSIL.

This clone was detected once. This chain links TRBV2 with TRBJ2-1, with 11 bases that match TRBD2. The CDR3 is made up of 15 amino acids. V dropped 7 bases and J dropped 8; count of bases not matched to a gene: 10. Germline V gene lookup returns CDR1 SNHLY and CDR2 FYNNEI. The CDR3 here is CASTPPSGRMHEQFF. In DNA form, the CDR3 reads TGTGCCAGCACCCCCCCTAGCGGGAGGATGCATGAGCAGTTCTTC.

This clone has only a few counts. This chain links TRBV29-1 with TRBJ1-1, with unresolved D. CDR1 is SQVTM, CDR2 ANQGSEA, per germline. The V and J ends lost 4 bases and 7 bases respectively, with 10 bases between them. The CDR3 covers 11 residues. The DNA of the CDR3 is TGCAGCGTTGTATTGTACCTTGAAGCTTTCTTT. It specifies CSVVLYLEAFF.

The chain couples TRBV6-1 to TRBJ1-5; D is uncertain. The CDR3 contains 12 residues. The V end lost 3 bases, the J end lost 3 bases, and 3 bases lay between the germline ends. The germline V gene has CDR1 MNHNS and CDR2 SASEGT. The CDR3 reads CASSDFNQPQHF. The CDR3 DNA reads as TGTGCCAGCAGTGACTTCAATCAGCCCCAGCATTTT.

This chain links TRBV19 with TRBJ2-7; the match to TRBD1 covers 10 bases. The CDR3 spans 18 residues. The germline V gene has CDR1 LNHDA and CDR2 SQIVND (reference sequence). V was clipped by 1 base and J by 0 bases; unmatched bases: 9. CDR3 in amino acids: CASSIGGTGAPGSYEQYF. CDR3 sequence (DNA): TGTGCCAGTAGTATAGGGGGGACAGGGGCCCCCGGCTCCTACGAGCAGTACTTC.

The chain uses TRBV29-1 and TRBJ1-3, with D possibly being TRBD1 (6 bases). CDR3 length equals 14 residues. The V end was cut by 0 bases, the J end by 3 bases, with 9 bases between. CDR1 and CDR2 (germline): SQVTM, ANQGSEA. This CDR3 is CSVEEGAGGNTIYF. DNA for the CDR3: TGCAGCGTTGAAGAGGGGGCTGGTGGAAACACCATATATTTT.

V usage is TRBV6-1 and J usage is TRBJ2-1, with no clear D. Germline V CDR1 and CDR2: MNHNS, SASEGT. CDR3 length: 15 residues. V lost 3 bases and J 8 bases, leaving 17 bases between the germline ends. The CDR3: CASSDWVLARDEQFF. For the CDR3, the DNA is TGTGCCAGCAGTGACTGGGTCTTGGCGCGCGATGAGCAGTTCTTC.

V is TRBV6-1 and J is TRBJ1-5; maybe TRBD1 (5 bases). The CDR3 runs to 15 residues. Per germline, CDR1 MNHNS and CDR2 SASEGT. V was pared by 0 bases and J by 6 bases, with 12 bases between. The CDR3 here is CASSEALGVGQPQHF. In DNA form, the CDR3 reads TGTGCCAGCAGTGAAGCTTTAGGGGTGGGTCAGCCCCAGCATTTT.

This clone was seen more than once but under ten times. The chain recombines TRBV30 with TRBJ1-5, with D unresolved. Trimming stripped 1 base from V and 0 bases from J, with 4 bases between. The CDR3 consists of 13 residues. Germline CDR1 and CDR2: GTSNPN and SVGIG (reference sequence). This chain's CDR3 is CAWSADSNQPQHF. As DNA, the CDR3 is TGTGCCTGGAGTGCCGATAGCAATCAGCCCCAGCATTTT. The full variable domain, in which reference TRBV30 and TRBJ1-5 provide the parts outside the CDR3, is SQTIHQWPATLVQPVGSPLSLECTVEGTSNPNLYWYRQAAGRGLQLLFYSVGIGQISSEVPQNLSASRPQDRQFILSSKKLLLSDSGFYLCAWSADSNQPQHFGDGTRLSIL.

DNA of the CDR3: TGTGCCAGCAAAGGAGAAGCCGTTAGCAATCAGCCCCAGCATTTT. As protein: CASKGEAVSNQPQHF. The chain combines TRBV2 with TRBJ1-5; D is ambiguous. Germline V gene data show CDR1 as SNHLY and CDR2 as FYNNEI. The CDR3 loop spans 15 amino acids. V gave up 7 bases and J gave up 0 bases, with 13 bases separating them.

This clone showed up just a few times. The chain links TRBV4-2 to TRBJ2-1, with a tentative D call TRBD2 (7 bases). With 1 base removed from V and 4 bases from J, the gap between germline ends came to 14 bases. CDR3 length: 16 amino acids. Germline loops: CDR1 LGHNA, CDR2 YNFKEQ. The DNA for the CDR3 is TGTGCCAGCAGCCAAGTTGGGGGGGGCGGTTACAATGAGCAGTTCTTC. As protein: CASSQVGGGGYNEQFF.

This clone came up once. The chain uses TRBV12-5 and TRBJ1-1; D gene ambiguous. This CDR3 contains 12 residues. The V end was cut by 6 bases, the J end by 3 bases, with 8 bases between. Germline CDR1 LGHNT, CDR2 FRNRAP. CDR3 nucleotides: TGTGCTAGTGGAGTTGGGGACACTGAAGCTTTCTTT. This encodes CASGVGDTEAFF.

This clone has only one observation. The chain carries TRBV29-1 and TRBJ2-5; the match to TRBD1 covers 7 bases. Germline V gene lookup returns CDR1 SQVTM and CDR2 ANQGSEA. The CDR3 totals 12 residues. V dropped 5 bases and J dropped 3; count of bases not matched to a gene: 3. CDR3 protein: CSVITGEETQYF. The CDR3 nucleotides read TGCAGCGTTATTACAGGGGAAGAGACCCAGTACTTC.